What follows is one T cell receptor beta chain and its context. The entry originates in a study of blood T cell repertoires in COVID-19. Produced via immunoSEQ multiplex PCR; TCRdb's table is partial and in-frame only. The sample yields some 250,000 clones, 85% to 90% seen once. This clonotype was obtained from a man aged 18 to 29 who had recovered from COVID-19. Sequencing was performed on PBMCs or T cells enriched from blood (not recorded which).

The CDR3 DNA reads TGTGCCAGTAGTATAGGGACACGGTCGAACACTGAAGCTTTCTTT. Its protein product is CASSIGTRSNTEAFF. V is TRBV19 and J is TRBJ1-1, with D tentatively TRBD1 (5 bases). In germline, CDR1 is LNHDA, CDR2 SQIVND (reference sequence). The CDR3 totals 15 residues. Deletions cut 1 base from V and 1 base from J, with 10 bases between.